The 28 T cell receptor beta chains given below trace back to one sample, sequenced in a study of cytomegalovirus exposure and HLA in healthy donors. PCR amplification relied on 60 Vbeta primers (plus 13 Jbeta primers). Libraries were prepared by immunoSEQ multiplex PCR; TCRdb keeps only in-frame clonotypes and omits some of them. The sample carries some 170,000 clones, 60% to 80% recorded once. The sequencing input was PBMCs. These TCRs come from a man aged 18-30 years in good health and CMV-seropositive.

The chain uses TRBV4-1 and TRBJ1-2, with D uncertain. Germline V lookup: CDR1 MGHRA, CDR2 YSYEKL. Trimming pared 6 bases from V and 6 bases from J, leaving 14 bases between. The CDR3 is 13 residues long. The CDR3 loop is CASSRGVSDGYTF. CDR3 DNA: TGCGCCAGCAGTCGCGGGGTGAGTGATGGCTACACCTTC.

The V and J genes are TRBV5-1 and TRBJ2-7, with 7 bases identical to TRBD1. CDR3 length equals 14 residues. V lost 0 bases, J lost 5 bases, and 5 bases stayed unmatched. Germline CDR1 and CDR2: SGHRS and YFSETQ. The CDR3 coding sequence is TGCGCCAGCAGCTTGGGGGGAGACAGGGACGAGCAGTACGTC. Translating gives CASSLGGDRDEQYV.

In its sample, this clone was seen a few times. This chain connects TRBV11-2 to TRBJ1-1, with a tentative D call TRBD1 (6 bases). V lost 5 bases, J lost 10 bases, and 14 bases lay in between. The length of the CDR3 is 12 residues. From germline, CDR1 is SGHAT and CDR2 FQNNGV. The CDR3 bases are TGTGCCAGCAGCCCCAACAGGGATGGAGCTTTCTTT. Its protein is CASSPNRDGAFF.

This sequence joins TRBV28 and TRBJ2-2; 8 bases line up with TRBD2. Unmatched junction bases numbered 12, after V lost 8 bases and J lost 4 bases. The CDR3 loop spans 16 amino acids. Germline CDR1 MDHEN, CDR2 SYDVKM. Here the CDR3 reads CASHTSRLARTGELFF. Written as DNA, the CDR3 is TGTGCCAGCCACACATCCAGACTAGCGCGCACCGGGGAGCTGTTTTTT.

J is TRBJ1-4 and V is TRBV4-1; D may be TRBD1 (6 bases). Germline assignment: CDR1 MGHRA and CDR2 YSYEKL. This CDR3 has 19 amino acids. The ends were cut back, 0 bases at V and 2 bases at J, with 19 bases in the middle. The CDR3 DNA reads TGCGCCAGCAGCCAAGACCTCGTGGCAGGGGTTGCGACTAATGAAAAACTGTTTTTT. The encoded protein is CASSQDLVAGVATNEKLFF.

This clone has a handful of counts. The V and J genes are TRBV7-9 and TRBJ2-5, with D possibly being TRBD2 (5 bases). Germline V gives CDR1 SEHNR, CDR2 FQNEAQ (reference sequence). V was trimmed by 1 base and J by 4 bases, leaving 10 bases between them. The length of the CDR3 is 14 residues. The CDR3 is CASSLVDRGETQYF. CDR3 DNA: TGTGCCAGCAGCTTAGTGGACCGGGGAGAGACCCAGTACTTC.

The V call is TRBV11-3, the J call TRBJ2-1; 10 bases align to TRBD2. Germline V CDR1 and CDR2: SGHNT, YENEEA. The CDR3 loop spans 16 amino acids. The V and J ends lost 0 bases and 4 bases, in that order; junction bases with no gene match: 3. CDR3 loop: CASSLDLAGDYNEQFF. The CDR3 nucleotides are TGTGCCAGCAGCTTAGATCTAGCGGGGGATTACAATGAGCAGTTCTTC.

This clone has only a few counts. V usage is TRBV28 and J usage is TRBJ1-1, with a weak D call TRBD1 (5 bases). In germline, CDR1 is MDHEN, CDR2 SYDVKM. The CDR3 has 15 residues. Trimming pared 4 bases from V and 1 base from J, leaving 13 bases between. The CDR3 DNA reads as TGTGCCAGCAGTTCAGGGTCTCTCGGGAACACTGAAGCTTTCTTT. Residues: CASSSGSLGNTEAFF.

The CDR3 DNA reads TGTGCCAGCAGCTTAGAGAGGGAAAGGCCCTCCTGGGAGCAGTTCTTC. Translating it yields CASSLERERPSWEQFF. The genes are TRBV7-8 and TRBJ2-1, with D possibly TRBD2 on 5 matching bases. The CDR3 is 16 residues long. V was shortened by 1 base and J by 10 bases, with 20 bases between the two germline ends. The germline gives CDR1 SGHVS, CDR2 FQNEAQ.

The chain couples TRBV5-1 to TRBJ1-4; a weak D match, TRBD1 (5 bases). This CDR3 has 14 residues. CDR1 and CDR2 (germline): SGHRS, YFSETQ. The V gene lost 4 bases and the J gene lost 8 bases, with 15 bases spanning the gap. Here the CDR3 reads CASSPGGTREKLFF. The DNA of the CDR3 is TGCGCCAGCAGCCCAGGAGGGACGCGAGAAAAACTGTTTTTT. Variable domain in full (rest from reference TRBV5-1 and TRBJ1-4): KAGVTQTPRYLIKTRGQQVTLSCSPISGHRSVSWYQQTPGQGLQFLFEYFSETQRNKGNFPGRFSGRQFSNSRSEMNVSTLELGDSALYLCASSPGGTREKLFFGSGTQLSVL.

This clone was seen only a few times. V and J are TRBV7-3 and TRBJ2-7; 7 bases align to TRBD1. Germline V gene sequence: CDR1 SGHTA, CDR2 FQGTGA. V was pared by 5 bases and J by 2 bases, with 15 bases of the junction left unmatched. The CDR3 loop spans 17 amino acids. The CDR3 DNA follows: TGTGCCAGCAGCCTTCAGACCCACCGGGACAGACCCTACGAGCAGTACGTC. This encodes CASSLQTHRDRPYEQYV.

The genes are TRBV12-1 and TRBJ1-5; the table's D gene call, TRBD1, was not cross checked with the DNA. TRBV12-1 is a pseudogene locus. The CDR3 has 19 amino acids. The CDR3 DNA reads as TGTGCCAGCAGCTTCTCAGGGGAAGGACAAGAAGTTGGCAATCAGCCCCAGCATTTT. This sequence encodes CASSFSGEGQEVGNQPQHF.

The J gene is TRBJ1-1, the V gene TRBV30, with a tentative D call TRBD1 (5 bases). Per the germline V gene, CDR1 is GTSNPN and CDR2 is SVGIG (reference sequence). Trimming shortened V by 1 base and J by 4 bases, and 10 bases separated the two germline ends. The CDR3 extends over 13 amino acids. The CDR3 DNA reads TGTGCCTGGAGTGAGGGGCGGGGCACTGAAGCTTTCTTT. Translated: CAWSEGRGTEAFF.

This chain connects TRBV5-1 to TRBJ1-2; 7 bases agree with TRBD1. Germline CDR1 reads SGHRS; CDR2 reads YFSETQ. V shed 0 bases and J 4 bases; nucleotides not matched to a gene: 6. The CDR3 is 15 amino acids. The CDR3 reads CASSLVATGAYGYTF. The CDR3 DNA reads TGCGCCAGCAGCTTGGTCGCCACAGGGGCCTATGGCTACACCTTC. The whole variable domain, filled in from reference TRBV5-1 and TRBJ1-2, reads KAGVTQTPRYLIKTRGQQVTLSCSPISGHRSVSWYQQTPGQGLQFLFEYFSETQRNKGNFPGRFSGRQFSNSRSEMNVSTLELGDSALYLCASSLVATGAYGYTFGSGTRLTVV.

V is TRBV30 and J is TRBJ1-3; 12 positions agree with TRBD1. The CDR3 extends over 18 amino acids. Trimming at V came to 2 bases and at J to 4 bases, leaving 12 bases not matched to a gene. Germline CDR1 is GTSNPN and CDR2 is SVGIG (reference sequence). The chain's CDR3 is CAWSYRDRGLGGGNTIYF. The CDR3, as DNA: TGTGCCTGGAGTTACCGGGACAGGGGGCTGGGGGGGGGAAACACCATATATTTT. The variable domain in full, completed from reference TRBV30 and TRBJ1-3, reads SQTIHQWPATLVQPVGSPLSLECTVEGTSNPNLYWYRQAAGRGLQLLFYSVGIGQISSEVPQNLSASRPQDRQFILSSKKLLLSDSGFYLCAWSYRDRGLGGGNTIYFGEGSWLTVV.

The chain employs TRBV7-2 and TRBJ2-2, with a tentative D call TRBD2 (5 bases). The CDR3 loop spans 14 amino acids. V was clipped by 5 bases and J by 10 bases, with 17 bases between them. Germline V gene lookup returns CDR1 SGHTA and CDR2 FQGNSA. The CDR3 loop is CASSPNLATAELFF. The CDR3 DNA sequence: TGTGCCAGCAGCCCAAACCTAGCCACGGCGGAGCTGTTTTTT. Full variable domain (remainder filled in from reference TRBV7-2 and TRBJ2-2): GAGVSQSPSNKVTEKGKDVELRCDPISGHTALYWYRQSLGQGLEFLIYFQGNSAPDKSGLPSDRFSAERTGGSVSTLTIQRTQQEDSAVYLCASSPNLATAELFFGEGSRLTVL.

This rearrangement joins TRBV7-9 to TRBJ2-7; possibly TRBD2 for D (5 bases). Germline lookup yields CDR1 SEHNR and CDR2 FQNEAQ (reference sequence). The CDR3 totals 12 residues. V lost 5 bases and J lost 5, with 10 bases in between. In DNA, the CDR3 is TGTGCCAGCAGCGGAGGCTTAAACGAGCAGTACGTC. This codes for CASSGGLNEQYV.

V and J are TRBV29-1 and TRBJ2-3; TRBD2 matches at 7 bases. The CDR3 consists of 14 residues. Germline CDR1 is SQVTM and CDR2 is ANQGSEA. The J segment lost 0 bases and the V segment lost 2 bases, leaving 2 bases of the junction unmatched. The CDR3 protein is CSVELSGSTDTQYF. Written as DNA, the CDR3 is TGCAGCGTTGAACTTAGCGGGAGCACAGATACGCAGTATTTT.

This CDR3 reads CASSTDRGADETQYF. In DNA form, the CDR3 reads TGTGCCAGCAGTACAGACAGGGGCGCGGATGAGACCCAGTACTTC. The rearrangement uses TRBV6-1 and TRBJ2-5; 8 bases are a match to TRBD1. J lost 5 bases, V lost 5 bases, and 10 bases had no gene match. Per the germline V gene, CDR1 is MNHNS and CDR2 is SASEGT. The length of the CDR3 is 15 residues.

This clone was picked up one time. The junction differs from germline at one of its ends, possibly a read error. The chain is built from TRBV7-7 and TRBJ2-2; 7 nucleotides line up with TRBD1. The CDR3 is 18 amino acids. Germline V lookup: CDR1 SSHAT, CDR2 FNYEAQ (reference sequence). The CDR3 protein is CASSPAPPGGAGTGELFF. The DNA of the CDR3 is TGTGCTAGCAGCCCAGCGCCTCCAGGGGGTGCGGGCACCGGGGAGCTGTTTTTT.

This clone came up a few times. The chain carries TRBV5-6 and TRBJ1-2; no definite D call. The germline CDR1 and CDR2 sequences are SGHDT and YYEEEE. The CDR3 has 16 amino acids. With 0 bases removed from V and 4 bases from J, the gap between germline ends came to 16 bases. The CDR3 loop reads CASSLVLTQYPYGYTF. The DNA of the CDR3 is TGTGCCAGCAGCTTGGTTTTAACACAATATCCCTATGGCTACACCTTC.

CDR3 amino acids: CASSPGDSTDTQYF. CDR3 nucleotide sequence: TGTGCCAGCAGCCCGGGGGACAGTACAGATACGCAGTATTTT. The chain couples TRBV7-2 to TRBJ2-3; possibly TRBD1 for D (7 bases). The CDR3 is 14 amino acids. Germline V gene data show CDR1 as SGHTA and CDR2 as FQGNSA. Trimming shortened V by 5 bases and J by 3 bases, and 12 bases separated the two germline ends.

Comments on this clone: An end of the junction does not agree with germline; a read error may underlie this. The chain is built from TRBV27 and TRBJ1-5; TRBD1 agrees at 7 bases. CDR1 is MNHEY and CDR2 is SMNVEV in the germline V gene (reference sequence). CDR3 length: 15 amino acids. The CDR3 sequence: CASSSGTASNQPQHF. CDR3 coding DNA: TGTGCCAGTAGTTCCGGGACAGCTAGCAATCAGCCCCAGCATTTT.

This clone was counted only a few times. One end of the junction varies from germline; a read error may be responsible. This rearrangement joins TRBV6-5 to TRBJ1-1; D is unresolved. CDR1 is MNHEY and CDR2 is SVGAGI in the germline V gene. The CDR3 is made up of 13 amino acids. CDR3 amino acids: CATTMMAATEAFF. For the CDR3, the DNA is TGCGCCACCACAATGATGGCGGCCACTGAAGCTTTCTTT.

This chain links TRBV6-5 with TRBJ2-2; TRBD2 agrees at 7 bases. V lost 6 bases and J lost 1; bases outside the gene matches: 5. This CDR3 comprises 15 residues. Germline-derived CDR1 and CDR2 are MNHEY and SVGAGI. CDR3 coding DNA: TGTGCCAGCAGGCCGACGGGGGGGAACACCGGGGAGCTGTTTTTT. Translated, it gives CASRPTGGNTGELFF.

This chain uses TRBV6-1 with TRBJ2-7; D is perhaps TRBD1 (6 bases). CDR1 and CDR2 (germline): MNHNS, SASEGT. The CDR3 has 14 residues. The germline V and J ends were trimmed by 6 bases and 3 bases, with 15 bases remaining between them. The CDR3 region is CASSLSTGFYEQYV. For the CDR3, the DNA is TGTGCCAGCAGCCTTTCGACAGGCTTCTACGAGCAGTACGTC.

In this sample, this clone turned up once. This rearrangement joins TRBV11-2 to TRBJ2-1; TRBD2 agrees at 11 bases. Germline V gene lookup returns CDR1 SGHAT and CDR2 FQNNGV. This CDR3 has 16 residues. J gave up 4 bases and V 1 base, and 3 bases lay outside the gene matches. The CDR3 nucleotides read TGTGCCAGCAGCTTAGCGACTAGCGGGGCATACAATGAGCAGTTCTTC. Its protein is CASSLATSGAYNEQFF.

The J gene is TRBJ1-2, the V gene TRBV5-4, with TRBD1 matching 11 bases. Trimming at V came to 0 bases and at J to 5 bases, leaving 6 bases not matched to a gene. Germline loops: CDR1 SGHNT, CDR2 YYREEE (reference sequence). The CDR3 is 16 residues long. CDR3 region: CASSLEGDRGRYGYTF. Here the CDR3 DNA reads TGTGCCAGCAGCTTGGAGGGGGACAGGGGGAGGTATGGCTACACCTTC.